The 2 T cell receptor beta chains below were found in one sample sequenced in a study of neurological immune-mediated disorders. One entry per CDR3 protein results from TCRdb running MiXCR on the 5' RACE reads. The repertoire includes tens of thousands of distinct CDR3 sequences, around 10% of them detected once, and more than 6.5% sits in the top ten. Specified time point: longitudinal time-point 1 (baseline). Sequencing was carried out using PBMCs. Every receptor here comes from a male donor with HTLV-1-associated myelopathy (HAM/TSP).

This clonotype has at least ten counts. The gene calls are TRBV19 and TRBJ2-5; the D gene could be TRBD1 or TRBD2 (5 bases each). Per the germline V gene, CDR1 is LNHDA and CDR2 is SQIVND (reference sequence). Trimming took 5 bases from V and 5 from J, leaving 18 bases between them. This CDR3 has 15 amino acids. DNA for the CDR3: TGTGCCAGTAGTGCGTCGATCCTGAGGGGCGAGACCCAGTACTTC. Translation gives CASSASILRGETQYF.

This clonotype was detected many times. CDR3 sequence: CASSGPNSPLHF. The CDR3 nucleotides read TGTGCCAGTTCCGGTCCAAATTCACCCCTCCACTTT. This chain joins TRBV19 and TRBJ1-6; unclear D gene. Trimming cost V 8 bases and J 7 bases, with 9 bases left between them. The germline V gene has CDR1 LNHDA and CDR2 SQIVND (reference sequence). This CDR3 comprises 12 residues.